This is a list of T cell receptor beta chains from one sample in a study of blood T cell repertoires in COVID-19. TCRdb's table, derived via immunoSEQ multiplex PCR, lists solely in-frame clones and lacks some. The table shows 110,000 to 150,000 clones, with 75% to 90% occurring only once. Sequences were obtained from peripheral blood. The receptors were sampled from a woman aged 45 to 65 with acute or convalescent COVID-19. Both conserved end residues are part of each CDR3. A D gene is named only where the DNA matches it firmly. Size tells how often a clone was seen (once, few, many) or the class of an expanded clone, and some rows leave it out.

d_call,v_call,clone_size,j_call,cdr3_nt,cdr3_aa
TRBD1,TRBV6-1,.,TRBJ1-6,TGTGCCAGCAGTGAATCCCCGGGACAGGGAAGGTCACCCCTCCACTTT,CASSESPGQGRSPLHF
.,TRBV10-3,.,TRBJ2-7,TGTGCCACCTCGGACACCTCCTACGAGCAGTACTTC,CATSDTSYEQYF
.,TRBV19,.,TRBJ1-1,TGTGCCAGTAGTATCCCGGGACTTCTGAACACTGAAGCTTTCTTT,CASSIPGLLNTEAFF
TRBD1,TRBV4-2,.,TRBJ1-5,TGTGCCAGCAGCCAGATGGGACAGGGCTTGAATCAGCCCCAGCATTTT,CASSQMGQGLNQPQHF
TRBD1,TRBV9,.,TRBJ1-3,TGTGCCAGCAGCGTAGCTACCGCAGGGGGGGGAAACACCATATATTTT,CASSVATAGGGNTIYF
.,TRBV5-1,.,TRBJ2-7,TGCGCCAGCAGCAGCAATCCAGGGCTCTCCAACACCGCCTACGAGCAGTACTTC,CASSSNPGLSNTAYEQYF
TRBD2,TRBV11-2,.,TRBJ2-4,TGTGCCAGCAGCTTAAATAGCGGGAGTCAAAACATTCAGTACTTC,CASSLNSGSQNIQYF
.,TRBV7-8,.,TRBJ2-1,TGTGCCAGCAGCCTTACTAGACGGAATGAGCAGTTCTTC,CASSLTRRNEQFF
.,TRBV11-2,.,TRBJ1-2,TGTGCCAGCAGCCCTGACAGCTATGGCTACACCTTC,CASSPDSYGYTF
.,TRBV11-3,.,TRBJ1-1,TGTGCCAGCAGCTACTCCACGGGGGAAGCTTTCTTT,CASSYSTGEAFF
.,TRBV6-5,.,TRBJ1-4,TGTGCCAGCATAGCAGGCGGGGGCGATACTGAAAAACTGTTTTTT,CASIAGGGDTEKLFF
.,TRBV5-1,.,TRBJ2-5,TGCGCCAGCAGCTTAACGGTAGAGACCCAGTACTTC,CASSLTVETQYF
TRBD1,TRBV29-1,.,TRBJ1-1,TGCAGCGTTGAAGGGACAGGGGGCGCGAACACTGAAGCTTTCTTT,CSVEGTGGANTEAFF
.,TRBV19,.,TRBJ1-5,TGTGCCAGTAGTACTACCCAAACGCGGACCTCGGGGGAGCATTTT,CASSTTQTRTSGEHF
.,TRBV4-1,.,TRBJ1-1,TGCGCCAGCAGCCAAGGGTGGGACATAATCACTGAAGCTTTCTTT,CASSQGWDIITEAFF
.,TRBV7-2,.,TRBJ2-5,TGTGCCAGCAGCGCAGGAGGTTCCTCGGTGGGGACCCAGTACTTC,CASSAGGSSVGTQYF
TRBD1,TRBV18,.,TRBJ1-5,TGTGCCAGCTCAACAGGGGGAGTGGCGCCCCAGCATTTT,CASSTGGVAPQHF
.,TRBV9,.,TRBJ1-2,TGTGCCAGCAGCGTAGATCTCACCCCGTCGCGCGGCTACACCTTC,CASSVDLTPSRGYTF
.,TRBV19,.,TRBJ2-3,TGTGCCAGTAGTATAGCCCACGTGGACCCCGGAGGTACGCAGTATTTT,CASSIAHVDPGGTQYF
TRBD2,TRBV7-9,.,TRBJ2-1,TGTGCCAGCAGCCCAATAGCGGGGGATAGCTCCTACAATGAGCAGTTCTTC,CASSPIAGDSSYNEQFF
TRBD1,TRBV6-5,few,TRBJ1-6,TGTGCCAGCAGGGCAGGGGGCAATTCACCCCTCCACTTT,CASRAGGNSPLHF
.,TRBV7-3,.,TRBJ2-3,TGTGCCAGCAGCTTATCGGGAGATACGCAGTATTTT,CASSLSGDTQYF
.,TRBV12-3/TRBV12-4,.,TRBJ1-2,TGTGCCAGCAGTAGGCTAGGCTATGGCTACACCTTC,CASSRLGYGYTF
TRBD1,TRBV15,.,TRBJ1-2,TGTGCCACCAGCGGGGACAGGGGAGACTATGGCTACACCTTC,CATSGDRGDYGYTF
.,TRBV7-3,.,TRBJ1-2,TGTGCCAGCACGGTTCTCAGGGGAACGGATGGCTACACCTTC,CASTVLRGTDGYTF
TRBD1,TRBV29-1,.,TRBJ2-5,TGCAGCGGGGGGACAGGGGACCAAGAGACCCAGTACTTC,CSGGTGDQETQYF
.,TRBV29-1,.,TRBJ2-3,TGCAGCGGAGAACTACCACTCACAGATACGCAGTATTTT,CSGELPLTDTQYF
.,TRBV19,.,TRBJ2-7,TGTGCCAGTAGTATAGTTCCCCGGCAGGGATATATCTACGAGCAGTACTTC,CASSIVPRQGYIYEQYF
TRBD1,TRBV7-9,.,TRBJ1-2,TGTGCCAGCAGCTTAGCAGAGCACAGGGGGCGTAGTGGCTACACCTTC,CASSLAEHRGRSGYTF
.,TRBV30,many,TRBJ1-4,TGTGCCTGGAGTGTCCCCGGATCAGGTGAAAAACTGTTTTTT,CAWSVPGSGEKLFF
.,TRBV6-5,.,TRBJ2-1,TGTGCCTCCCGGGACTCGCGGTGGGATGAGCAGTTCTTC,CASRDSRWDEQFF
TRBD2,TRBV5-1,.,TRBJ2-1,TGCGCCAGCAGCTTCTATACCCGGGGGGGCCATGGGAATGAGCAGTTCTTC,CASSFYTRGGHGNEQFF
TRBD1,TRBV28,.,TRBJ1-4,TGTGCCACCGGGGACAGTGGGAAAAAACTGTTTTTT,CATGDSGKKLFF
.,TRBV6-1,.,TRBJ1-2,TGTGCCAGCAGTGAAGAAGTAATCACATATGGCTACACCTTC,CASSEEVITYGYTF
.,TRBV18,.,TRBJ1-1,TGTGCCAGCTCACCGGGGGTGGGGGCTGAGGGCACTGAAGCTTTCTTT,CASSPGVGAEGTEAFF
.,TRBV19,.,TRBJ1-1,TGTGCCAGTAGTGGGCAGTTGAACACTGAAGCTTTCTTT,CASSGQLNTEAFF
TRBD2,TRBV2,.,TRBJ2-5,TGTGCCAGCAGTGAACTAGCGGGAAAGGAGACCCAGTACTTC,CASSELAGKETQYF
.,TRBV5-1,few,TRBJ1-1,TGCGCCAGCAGACTACAAAGCCTCACTAACACTGAAGCTTTCTTT,CASRLQSLTNTEAFF
.,TRBV9,.,TRBJ2-5,TGTGCCAGCAGCGTAGCGGGGAAAGAGACCCAGTACTTC,CASSVAGKETQYF
.,TRBV9,.,TRBJ1-4,TGTGCCAGCAGCCCCCTTGACGCCAGGGATCACGAAAAACTGTTTTTT,CASSPLDARDHEKLFF
.,TRBV19,.,TRBJ1-1,TGTGCCAGTAGCCAACGGACCCGGGGACTAACGACTGAAGCTTTCTTT,CASSQRTRGLTTEAFF
TRBD1,TRBV2,once,TRBJ1-1,TGTGCCAGCAGGTGGGCAGGGGGATTTATGAACACTGAAGCTTTCTTT,CASRWAGGFMNTEAFF